This T cell receptor beta chain derives from a study of shared clonotypes between healthy human individuals. V shed 2 bases, J shed 2 bases, and the junction held 3 bases outside the gene matches. The CDR3 is 16 amino acids. Germline V gene sequence: CDR1 KGHSH, CDR2 LQKENI. TCRdb keeps only in-frame clones here, not all; method: immunoSEQ multiplex PCR. The top ten hold around 0.14% of the sample, which has 2.5 million or so clones, roughly 92% seen once. The sample taken for sequencing was naive CD4+ T cells sorted from blood. Subset: CD45RA+ positively selected. The clonotype was recovered from a man younger than 30 in good health. The gene calls are TRBV18 and TRBJ1-3, with TRBD1 matching over 10 bases. CDR3 nucleotides: TGTGCCAGCTCACCAGGGACAGGGGCCACTGGAAACACCATATATTTT. Translating gives CASSPGTGATGNTIYF.